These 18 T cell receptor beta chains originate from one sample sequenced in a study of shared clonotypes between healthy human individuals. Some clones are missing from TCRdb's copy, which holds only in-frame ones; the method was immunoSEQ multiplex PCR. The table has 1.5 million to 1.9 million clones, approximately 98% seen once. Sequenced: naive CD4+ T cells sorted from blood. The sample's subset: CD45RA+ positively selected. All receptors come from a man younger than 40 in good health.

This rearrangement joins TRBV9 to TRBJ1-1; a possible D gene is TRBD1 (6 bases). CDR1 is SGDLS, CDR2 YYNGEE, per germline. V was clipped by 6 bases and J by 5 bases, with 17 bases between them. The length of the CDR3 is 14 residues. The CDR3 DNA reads TGTGCCAGCACCGCCTCGTCCCAGGGGACTGAAGCTTTCTTT. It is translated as CASTASSQGTEAFF.

The CDR3 protein is CAWSVRLNEKLFF. CDR3 bases: TGTGCCTGGAGTGTTCGCCTTAATGAAAAACTGTTTTTT. The chain joins TRBV30 to TRBJ1-4; no firm D call. The CDR3 runs 13 residues. Germline V gives CDR1 GTSNPN, CDR2 SVGIG (reference sequence). Trimming shortened V by 0 bases and J by 4 bases, and 6 bases separated the two germline ends.

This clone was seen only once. This CDR3 reads CASSLDPQDTQYF. CDR3 nucleotides: TGTGCCAGCAGCTTAGATCCCCAAGATACGCAGTATTTT. The chain has TRBV11-2 and TRBJ2-3; D unresolved. In germline, CDR1 is SGHAT, CDR2 FQNNGV. Trimming took off 0 bases at V and 5 bases at J, with 6 bases between the two ends. The length of the CDR3 is 13 residues. Drawing the rest from reference TRBV11-2 and TRBJ2-3, the complete variable domain is EAGVAQSPRYKIIEKRQSVAFWCNPISGHATLYWYQQILGQGPKLLIQFQNNGVVDDSQLPKDRFSAERLKGVDSTLKIQPAKLEDSAVYLCASSLDPQDTQYFGPGTRLTVL.

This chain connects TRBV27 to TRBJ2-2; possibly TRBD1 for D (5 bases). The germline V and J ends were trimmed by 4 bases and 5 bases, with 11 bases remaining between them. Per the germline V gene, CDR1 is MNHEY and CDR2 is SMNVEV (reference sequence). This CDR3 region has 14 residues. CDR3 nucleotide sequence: TGTGCCAGCAGTTACCTAGGGGAAACCGGGGAGCTGTTTTTT. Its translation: CASSYLGETGELFF.

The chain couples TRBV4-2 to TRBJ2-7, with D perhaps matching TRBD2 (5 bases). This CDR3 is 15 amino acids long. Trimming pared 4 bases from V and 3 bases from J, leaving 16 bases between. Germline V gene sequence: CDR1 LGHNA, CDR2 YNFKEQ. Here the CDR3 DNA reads TGTGCCAGCAGCCCCGGGGATGGGATCCTCTACGAGCAGTACTTC. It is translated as CASSPGDGILYEQYF.

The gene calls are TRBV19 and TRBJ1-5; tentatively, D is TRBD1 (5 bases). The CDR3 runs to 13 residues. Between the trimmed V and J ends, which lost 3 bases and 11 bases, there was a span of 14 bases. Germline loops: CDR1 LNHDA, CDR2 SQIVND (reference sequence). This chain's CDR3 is CASSISGISAQHF. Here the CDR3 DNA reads TGTGCCAGTAGTATCTCAGGGATCTCTGCCCAGCATTTT.

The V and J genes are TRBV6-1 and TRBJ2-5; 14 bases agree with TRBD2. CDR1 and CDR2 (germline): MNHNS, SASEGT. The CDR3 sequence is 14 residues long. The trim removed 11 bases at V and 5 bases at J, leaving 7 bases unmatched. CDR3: CASWTSGRFETQYF. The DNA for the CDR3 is TGTGCCTCCTGGACTAGCGGGAGGTTCGAGACCCAGTACTTC.

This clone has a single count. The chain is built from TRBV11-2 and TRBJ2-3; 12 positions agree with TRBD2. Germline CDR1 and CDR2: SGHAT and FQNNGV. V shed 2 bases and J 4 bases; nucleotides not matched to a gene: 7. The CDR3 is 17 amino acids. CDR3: CASSLFRLAGGSDTQYF. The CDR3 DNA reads TGTGCCAGCAGCTTATTCAGGCTAGCGGGAGGGTCAGATACGCAGTATTTT.

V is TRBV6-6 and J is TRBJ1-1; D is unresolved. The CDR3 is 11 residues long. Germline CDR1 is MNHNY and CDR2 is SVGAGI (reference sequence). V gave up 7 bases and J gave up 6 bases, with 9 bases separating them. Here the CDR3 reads CASKVSAEAFF. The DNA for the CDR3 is TGTGCCAGCAAAGTGAGCGCTGAAGCTTTCTTT.

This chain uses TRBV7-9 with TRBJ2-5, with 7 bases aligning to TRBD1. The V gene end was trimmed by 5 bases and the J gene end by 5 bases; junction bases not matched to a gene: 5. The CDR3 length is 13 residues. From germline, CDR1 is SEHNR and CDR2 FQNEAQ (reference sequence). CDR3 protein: CASSHRGPETQYF. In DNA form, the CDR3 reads TGTGCCAGCAGCCACAGGGGCCCCGAGACCCAGTACTTC.

In DNA form, the CDR3 reads TGTGCCAGCTCACCCGGGACAGGGATCTACAATGAGCAGTTCTTC. It specifies CASSPGTGIYNEQFF. J is TRBJ2-1 and V is TRBV18, with 9 bases aligning to TRBD1. J lost 3 bases, V lost 3 bases, and 3 bases had no gene match. Germline V gene data show CDR1 as KGHSH and CDR2 as LQKENI. The CDR3 sequence is 15 residues long.

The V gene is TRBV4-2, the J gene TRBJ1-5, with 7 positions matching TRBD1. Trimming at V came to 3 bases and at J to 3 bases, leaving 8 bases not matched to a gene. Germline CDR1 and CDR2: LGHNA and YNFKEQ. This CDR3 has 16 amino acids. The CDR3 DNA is TGTGCCAGCAGCCAGGACCAAGGGACAGACAATCAGCCCCAGCATTTT. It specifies CASSQDQGTDNQPQHF.

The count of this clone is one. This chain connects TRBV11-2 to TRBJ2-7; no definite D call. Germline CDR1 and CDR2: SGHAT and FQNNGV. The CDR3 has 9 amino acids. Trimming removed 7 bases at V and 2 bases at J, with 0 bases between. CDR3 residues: CASTYEQYF. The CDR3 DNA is TGTGCCAGCACCTACGAGCAGTACTTC.

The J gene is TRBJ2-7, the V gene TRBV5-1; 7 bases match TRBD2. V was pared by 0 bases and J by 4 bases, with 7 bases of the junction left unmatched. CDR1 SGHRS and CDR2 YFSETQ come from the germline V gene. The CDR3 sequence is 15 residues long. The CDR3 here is CASSLVPGGGYEQYF. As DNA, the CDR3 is TGCGCCAGCAGCTTGGTCCCGGGAGGAGGATACGAGCAGTACTTC. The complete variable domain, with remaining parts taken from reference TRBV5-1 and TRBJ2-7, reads KAGVTQTPRYLIKTRGQQVTLSCSPISGHRSVSWYQQTPGQGLQFLFEYFSETQRNKGNFPGRFSGRQFSNSRSEMNVSTLELGDSALYLCASSLVPGGGYEQYFGPGTRLTVT.

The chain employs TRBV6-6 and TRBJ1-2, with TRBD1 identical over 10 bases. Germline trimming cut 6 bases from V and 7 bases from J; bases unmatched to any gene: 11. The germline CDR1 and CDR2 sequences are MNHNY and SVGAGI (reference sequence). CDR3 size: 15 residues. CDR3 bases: TGTGCCAGCAGCAAAGACAGGGGGCCGTCGGGTGGCTACACCTTC. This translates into CASSKDRGPSGGYTF.

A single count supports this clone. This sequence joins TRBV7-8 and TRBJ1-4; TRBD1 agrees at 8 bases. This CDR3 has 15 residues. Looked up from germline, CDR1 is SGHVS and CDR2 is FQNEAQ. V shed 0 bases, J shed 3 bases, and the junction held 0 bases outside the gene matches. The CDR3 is CASSLAGQANEKLFF. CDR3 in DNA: TGTGCCAGCAGCTTAGCGGGACAGGCTAATGAAAAACTGTTTTTT.

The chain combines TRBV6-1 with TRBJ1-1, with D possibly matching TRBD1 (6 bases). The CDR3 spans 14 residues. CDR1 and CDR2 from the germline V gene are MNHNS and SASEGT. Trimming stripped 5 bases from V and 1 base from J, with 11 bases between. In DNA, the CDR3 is TGTGCCAGCAGTCAGGGGTCCCCGAACACTGAAGCTTTCTTT. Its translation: CASSQGSPNTEAFF.

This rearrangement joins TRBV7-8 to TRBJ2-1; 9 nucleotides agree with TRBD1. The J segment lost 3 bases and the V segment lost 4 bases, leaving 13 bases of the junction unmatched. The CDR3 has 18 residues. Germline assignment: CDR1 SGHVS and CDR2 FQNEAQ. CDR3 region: CASSSPPGQGSLYNEQFF. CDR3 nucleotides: TGTGCCAGCAGCTCACCGCCGGGACAGGGATCCCTCTACAATGAGCAGTTCTTC.